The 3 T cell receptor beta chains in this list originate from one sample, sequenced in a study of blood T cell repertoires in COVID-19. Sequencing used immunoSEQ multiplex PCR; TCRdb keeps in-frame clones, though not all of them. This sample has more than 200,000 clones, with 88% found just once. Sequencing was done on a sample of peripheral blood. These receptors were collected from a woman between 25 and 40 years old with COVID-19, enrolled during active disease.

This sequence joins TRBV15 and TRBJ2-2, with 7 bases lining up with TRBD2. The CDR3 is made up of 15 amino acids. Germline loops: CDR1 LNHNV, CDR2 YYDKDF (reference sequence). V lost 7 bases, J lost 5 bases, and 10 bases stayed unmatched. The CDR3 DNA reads TGTGCCACCACCCAAGGGGAGGGTCAGACCGGGGAGCTGTTTTTT. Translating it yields CATTQGEGQTGELFF.

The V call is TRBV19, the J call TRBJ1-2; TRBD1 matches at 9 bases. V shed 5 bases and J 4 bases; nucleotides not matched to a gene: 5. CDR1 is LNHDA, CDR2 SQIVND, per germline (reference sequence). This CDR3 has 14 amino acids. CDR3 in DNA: TGTGCCAGTAGTGTCCAGACAGGGGGCTATGGCTACACCTTC. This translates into CASSVQTGGYGYTF. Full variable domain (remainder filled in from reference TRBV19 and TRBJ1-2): DGGITQSPKYLFRKEGQNVTLSCEQNLNHDAMYWYRQDPGQGLRLIYYSQIVNDFQKGDIAEGYSVSREKKESFPLTVTSAQKNPTAFYLCASSVQTGGYGYTFGSGTRLTVV.

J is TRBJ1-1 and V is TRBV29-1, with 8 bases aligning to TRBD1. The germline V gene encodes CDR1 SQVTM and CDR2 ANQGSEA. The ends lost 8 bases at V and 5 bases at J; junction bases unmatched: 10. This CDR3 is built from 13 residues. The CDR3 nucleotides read TGCAGCTCCAGGGGGCGGACGGTGACTGAAGCTTTCTTT. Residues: CSSRGRTVTEAFF. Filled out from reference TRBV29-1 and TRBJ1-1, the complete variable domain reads SAVISQKPSRDICQRGTSLTIQCQVDSQVTMMFWYRQQPGQSLTLIATANQGSEATYESGFVIDKFPISRPNLTFSTLTVSNMSPEDSSIYLCSSRGRTVTEAFFGQGTRLTVV.